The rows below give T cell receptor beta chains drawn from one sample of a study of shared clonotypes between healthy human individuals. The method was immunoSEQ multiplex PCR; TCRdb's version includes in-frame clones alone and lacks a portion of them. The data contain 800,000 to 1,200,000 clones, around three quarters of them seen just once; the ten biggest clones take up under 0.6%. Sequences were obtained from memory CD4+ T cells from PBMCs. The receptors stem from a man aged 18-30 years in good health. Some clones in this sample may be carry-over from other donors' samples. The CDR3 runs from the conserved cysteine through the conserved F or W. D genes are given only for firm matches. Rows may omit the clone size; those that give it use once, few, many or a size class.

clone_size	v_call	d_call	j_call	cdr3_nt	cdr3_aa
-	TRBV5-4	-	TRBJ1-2	TGTGCCAGCAGCTTTCGAACAGCAAACTATGGCTACACCTTC	CASSFRTANYGYTF
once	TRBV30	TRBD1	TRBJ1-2	TGTGCCTGGAGTGCCGGGGACAGGGGGCCCTACTTC	CAWSAGDRGPYF
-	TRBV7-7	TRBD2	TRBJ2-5	TGTGCCAGCAGCTACGGGGGGCAAGAGACCCAGTACTTC	CASSYGGQETQYF
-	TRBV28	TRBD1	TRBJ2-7	TGTGCCAGCACTACCGGACAGGGGAGGTCCTACGAGCAGTACTTC	CASTTGQGRSYEQYF
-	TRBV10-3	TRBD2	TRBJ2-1	TGTGCCATCAGCCCGGGACTAGCGGACAATGAGCAGTTCTTC	CAISPGLADNEQFF
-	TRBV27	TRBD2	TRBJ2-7	TGTGCCAGCATGCTAGCGGGAGCCTACGAGCAGTACTTC	CASMLAGAYEQYF
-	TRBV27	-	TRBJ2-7	TGTGCCAGCAGTTTAGGGAGGTCTTCCTACGAGCAGTACTTC	CASSLGRSSYEQYF
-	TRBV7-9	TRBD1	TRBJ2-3	TGTGCCAGCAGCTTAGGATACAGGGGAACCCGCACAGATACGCAGTATTTT	CASSLGYRGTRTDTQYF
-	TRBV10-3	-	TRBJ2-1	TGTGCCATCCGGCCCAGAGGCTCCTACAATGAGCAGTTCTTC	CAIRPRGSYNEQFF
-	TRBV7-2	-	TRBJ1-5	TGTGCCAGCAGCTACTCAGGGGACAATCAGCCCCAGCATTTT	CASSYSGDNQPQHF